This T cell receptor (beta chain) was recorded in a study of cytomegalovirus exposure and HLA in healthy donors. The PCR made use of 60 Vbeta and 13 Jbeta primers. The repertoire was sequenced with immunoSEQ multiplex PCR; TCRdb's copy has only in-frame clones and lacks some. The table shows about 160,000 clones, with roughly 83% occurring only once. Germline CDR1 is MGHDK and CDR2 is SYGVNS. The V segment lost 0 bases and the J segment 0 bases; nucleotides outside the gene matches: 4. The CDR3 is 17 amino acids. The origin of this receptor is a boy aged 2-15 years in good health and CMV-seronegative. V gene TRBV25-1 combines with J gene TRBJ2-2; TRBD2 matches 7 bases. The sequencing sample was made of PBMCs. CDR3 in amino acids: CASSEYVGGTNTGELFF. DNA of the CDR3: TGTGCCAGCAGTGAATACGTGGGGGGGACGAACACCGGGGAGCTGTTTTTT.